This TCR beta chain was captured by sequencing in a study of T cells after yellow fever vaccination. CDR3 length: 18 residues. CDR1 is MNHEY, CDR2 SMNVEV, per germline (reference sequence). Trimming left V 4 bases short and J 0 bases short, with 19 bases between. One entry per CDR3 protein, called by TCRdb with MiXCR from the 5' RACE reads. The sample lists over 250,000 distinct CDR3 sequences, about 5.2% occurring once. The table lists this clonotype with many counts. The input for sequencing was CD4+ T cells sorted from PBMCs, taken on the day of the yellow fever booster vaccination. This chain joins TRBV27 and TRBJ2-1; tentative D call: TRBD1 (5 bases). This sequence originates from a man aged 18 to 30 who received the YFV17D yellow fever vaccine. The chain's CDR3 is CASSSYIHWGSSYNEQFF. CDR3 nucleotide sequence: TGTGCCAGCAGTTCGTACATACACTGGGGCAGCTCCTACAATGAGCAGTTCTTC.